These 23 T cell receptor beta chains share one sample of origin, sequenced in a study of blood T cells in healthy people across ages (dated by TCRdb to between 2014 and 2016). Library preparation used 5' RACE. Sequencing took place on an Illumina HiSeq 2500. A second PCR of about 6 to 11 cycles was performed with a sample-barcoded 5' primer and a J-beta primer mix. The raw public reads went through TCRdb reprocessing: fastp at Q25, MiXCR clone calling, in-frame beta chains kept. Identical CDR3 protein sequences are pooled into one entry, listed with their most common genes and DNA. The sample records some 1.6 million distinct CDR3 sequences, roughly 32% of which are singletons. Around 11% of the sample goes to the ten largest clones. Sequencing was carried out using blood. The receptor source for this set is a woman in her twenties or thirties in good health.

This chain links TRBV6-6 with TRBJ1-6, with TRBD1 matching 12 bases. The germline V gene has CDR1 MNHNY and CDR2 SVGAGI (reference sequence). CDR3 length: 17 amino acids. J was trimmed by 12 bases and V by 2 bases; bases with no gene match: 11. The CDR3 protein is CASSYPGTGGSNVPLHF. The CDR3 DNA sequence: TGTGCCAGCAGTTACCCCGGGACAGGGGGCTCGAATGTACCCCTCCACTTT.

The CDR3, as DNA: TGTGCCAGCAGTGAACAATTAGCGGAGGCCAGTGAGACCCAGTACTTC. It is translated as CASSEQLAEASETQYF. The V call is TRBV25-1, the J call TRBJ2-5; perhaps TRBD2 as D (6 bases). The CDR3 is 16 amino acids. The V end lost 2 bases, the J end lost 5 bases, and 18 bases lay between the germline ends. Germline CDR1 and CDR2: MGHDK and SYGVNS. The variable domain in full, with the rest retrieved from reference TRBV25-1 and TRBJ2-5, is EADIYQTPRYLVIGTGKKITLECSQTMGHDKMYWYQQDPGMELHLIHYSYGVNSTEKGDLSSESTVSRIRTEHFPLTLESARPSHTSQYLCASSEQLAEASETQYFGPGTRLLVL.

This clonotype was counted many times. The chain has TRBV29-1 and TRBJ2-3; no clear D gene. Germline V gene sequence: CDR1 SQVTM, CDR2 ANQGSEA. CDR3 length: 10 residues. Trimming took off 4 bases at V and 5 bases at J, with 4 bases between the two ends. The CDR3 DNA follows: TGCAGCGTTGTTAAAGATACGCAGTATTTT. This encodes CSVVKDTQYF.

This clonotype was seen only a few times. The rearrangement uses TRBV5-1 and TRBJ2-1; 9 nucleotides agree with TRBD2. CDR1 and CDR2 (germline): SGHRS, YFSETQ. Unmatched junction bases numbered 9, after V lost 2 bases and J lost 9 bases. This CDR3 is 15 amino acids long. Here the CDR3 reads CASSFRGGEFGEQFF. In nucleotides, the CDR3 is TGCGCCAGCAGCTTCCGCGGGGGGGAATTCGGTGAGCAGTTCTTC.

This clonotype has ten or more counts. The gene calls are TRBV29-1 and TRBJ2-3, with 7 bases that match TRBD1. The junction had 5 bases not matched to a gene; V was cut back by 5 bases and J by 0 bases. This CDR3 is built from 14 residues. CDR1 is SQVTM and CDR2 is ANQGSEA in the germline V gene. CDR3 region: CSVSPGQSTDTQYF. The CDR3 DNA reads TGCAGCGTTTCCCCGGGACAGAGCACAGATACGCAGTATTTT.

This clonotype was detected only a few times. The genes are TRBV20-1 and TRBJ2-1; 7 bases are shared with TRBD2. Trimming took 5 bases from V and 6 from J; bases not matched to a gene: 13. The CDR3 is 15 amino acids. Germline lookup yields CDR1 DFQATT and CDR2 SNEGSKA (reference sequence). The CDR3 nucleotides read TGCAGTGCTGCCAGTGGCGGGAGCATCTCCAATGAGCAGTTCTTC. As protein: CSAASGGSISNEQFF.

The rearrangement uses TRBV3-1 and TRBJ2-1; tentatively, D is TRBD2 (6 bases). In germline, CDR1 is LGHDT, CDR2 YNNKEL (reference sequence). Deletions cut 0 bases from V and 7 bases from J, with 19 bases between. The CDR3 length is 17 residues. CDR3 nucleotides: TGTGCCAGCAGCCAAGATAGGGGACTCTCAGGGAGGAATGAGCAGTTCTTC. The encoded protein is CASSQDRGLSGRNEQFF.

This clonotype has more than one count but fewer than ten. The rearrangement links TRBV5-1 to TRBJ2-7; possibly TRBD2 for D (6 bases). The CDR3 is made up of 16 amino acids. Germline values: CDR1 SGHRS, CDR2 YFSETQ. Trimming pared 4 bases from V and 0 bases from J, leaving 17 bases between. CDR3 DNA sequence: TGCGCCAGCAGCCCCGGACCCGGGACTCTCTCCTACGAGCAGTACTTC. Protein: CASSPGPGTLSYEQYF.

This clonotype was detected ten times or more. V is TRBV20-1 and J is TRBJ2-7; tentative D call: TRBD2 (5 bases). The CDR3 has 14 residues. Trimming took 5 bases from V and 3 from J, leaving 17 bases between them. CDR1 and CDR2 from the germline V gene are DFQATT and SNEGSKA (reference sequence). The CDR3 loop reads CSAPMDGRVYEQYF. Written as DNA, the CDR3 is TGCAGTGCTCCTATGGACGGGCGGGTCTACGAGCAGTACTTC.

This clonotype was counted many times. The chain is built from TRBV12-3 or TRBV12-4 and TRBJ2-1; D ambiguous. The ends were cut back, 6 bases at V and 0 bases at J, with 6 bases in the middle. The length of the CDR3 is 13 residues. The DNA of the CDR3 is TGTGCCAGCAGCCGAAACTCCTACAATGAGCAGTTCTTC. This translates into CASSRNSYNEQFF.

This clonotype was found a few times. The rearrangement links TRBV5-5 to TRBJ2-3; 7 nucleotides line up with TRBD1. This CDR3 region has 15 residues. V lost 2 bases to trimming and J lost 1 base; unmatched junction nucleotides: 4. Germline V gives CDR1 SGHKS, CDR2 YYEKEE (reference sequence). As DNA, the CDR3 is TGTGCCAGCAGCTTACAGGGGTGGGGCACAGATACGCAGTATTTT. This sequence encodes CASSLQGWGTDTQYF.

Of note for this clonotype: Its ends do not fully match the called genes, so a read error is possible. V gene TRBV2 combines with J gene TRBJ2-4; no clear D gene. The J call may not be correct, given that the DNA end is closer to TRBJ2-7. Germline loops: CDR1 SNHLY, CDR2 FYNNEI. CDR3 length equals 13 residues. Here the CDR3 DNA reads TGTGCCAGCAGGGAAGGGATGGGCGGCGAGCAGTACTTC. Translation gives CASREGMGGEQYF.

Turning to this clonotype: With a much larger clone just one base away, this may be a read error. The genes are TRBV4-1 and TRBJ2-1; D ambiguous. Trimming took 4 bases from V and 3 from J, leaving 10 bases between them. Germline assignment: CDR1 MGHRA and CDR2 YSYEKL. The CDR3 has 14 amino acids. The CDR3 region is CASSRAMVYNEQFF. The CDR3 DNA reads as TGCGCCAGCAGCCGAGCGATGGTCTACAATGAGCAGTTCTTC.

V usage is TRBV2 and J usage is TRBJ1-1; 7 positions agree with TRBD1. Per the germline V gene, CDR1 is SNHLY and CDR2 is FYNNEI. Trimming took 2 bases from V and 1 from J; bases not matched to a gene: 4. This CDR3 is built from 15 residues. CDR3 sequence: CASSERQGGNTEAFF. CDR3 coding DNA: TGTGCCAGCAGTGAAAGACAGGGCGGGAACACTGAAGCTTTCTTT.

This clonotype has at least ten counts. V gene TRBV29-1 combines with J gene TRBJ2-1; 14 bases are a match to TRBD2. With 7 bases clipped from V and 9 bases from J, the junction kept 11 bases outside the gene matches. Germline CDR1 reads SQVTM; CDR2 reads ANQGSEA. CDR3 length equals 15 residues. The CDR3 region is CSAREGLAGVGEQFF. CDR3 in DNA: TGCAGCGCCCGCGAGGGACTAGCGGGAGTAGGTGAGCAGTTCTTC.

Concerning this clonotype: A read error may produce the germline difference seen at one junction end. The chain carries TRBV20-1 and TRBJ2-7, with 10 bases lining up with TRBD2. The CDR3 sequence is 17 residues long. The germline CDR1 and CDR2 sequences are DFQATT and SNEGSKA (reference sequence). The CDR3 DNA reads TGCAGTGCTAGAGGTTTTGGAGAACTAGCGGGAACCTACGAGCGGTACTTC. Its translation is CSARGFGELAGTYERYF.

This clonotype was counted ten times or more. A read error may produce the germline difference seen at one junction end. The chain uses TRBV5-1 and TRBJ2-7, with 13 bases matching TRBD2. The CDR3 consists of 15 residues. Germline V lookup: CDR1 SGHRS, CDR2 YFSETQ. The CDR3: CASSPGLAGTYEQYF. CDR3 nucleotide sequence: TGTGCCAGCAGTCCGGGACTAGCGGGGACCTACGAGCAGTACTTC.

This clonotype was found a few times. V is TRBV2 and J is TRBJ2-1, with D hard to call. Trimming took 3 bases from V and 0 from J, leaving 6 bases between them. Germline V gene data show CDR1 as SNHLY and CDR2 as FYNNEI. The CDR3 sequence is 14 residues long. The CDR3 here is CASSEQSSYNEQFF. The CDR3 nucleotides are TGTGCCAGCAGTGAGCAGAGCTCCTACAATGAGCAGTTCTTC.

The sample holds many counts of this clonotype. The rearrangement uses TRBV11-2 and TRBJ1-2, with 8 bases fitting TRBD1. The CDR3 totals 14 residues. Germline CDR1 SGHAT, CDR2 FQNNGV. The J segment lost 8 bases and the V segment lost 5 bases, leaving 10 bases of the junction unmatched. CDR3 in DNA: TGTGCCAGCAGCATGAGGACAGGGCTCTACGGCTACACCTTC. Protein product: CASSMRTGLYGYTF.

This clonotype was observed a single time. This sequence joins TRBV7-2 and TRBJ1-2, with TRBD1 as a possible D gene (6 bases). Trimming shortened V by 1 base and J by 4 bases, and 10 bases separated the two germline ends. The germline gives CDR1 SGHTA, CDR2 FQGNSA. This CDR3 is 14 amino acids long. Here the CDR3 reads CASSLGPGAYGYTF. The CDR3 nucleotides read TGTGCCAGCAGCTTAGGACCAGGGGCCTATGGCTACACCTTC.

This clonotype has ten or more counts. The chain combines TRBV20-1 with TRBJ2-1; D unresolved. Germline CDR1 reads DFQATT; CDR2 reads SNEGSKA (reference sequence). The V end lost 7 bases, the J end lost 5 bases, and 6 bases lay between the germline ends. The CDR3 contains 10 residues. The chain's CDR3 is CSGGNNEQFF. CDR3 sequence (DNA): TGCAGTGGAGGTAACAATGAGCAGTTCTTC.

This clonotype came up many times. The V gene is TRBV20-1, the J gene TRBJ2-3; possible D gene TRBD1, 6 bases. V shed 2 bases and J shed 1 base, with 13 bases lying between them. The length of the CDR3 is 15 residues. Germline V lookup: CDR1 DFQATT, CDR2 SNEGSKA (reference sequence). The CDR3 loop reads CSARNRERGTDTQYF. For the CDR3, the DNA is TGCAGTGCTAGAAACAGGGAGAGGGGCACAGATACGCAGTATTTT.

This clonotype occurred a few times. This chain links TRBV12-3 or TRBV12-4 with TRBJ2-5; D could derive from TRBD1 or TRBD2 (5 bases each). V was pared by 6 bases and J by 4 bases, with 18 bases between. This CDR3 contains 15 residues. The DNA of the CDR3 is TGTGCCAGCAGACCCGGGACGGGTTCAGGAGAGACCCAGTACTTC. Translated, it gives CASRPGTGSGETQYF.